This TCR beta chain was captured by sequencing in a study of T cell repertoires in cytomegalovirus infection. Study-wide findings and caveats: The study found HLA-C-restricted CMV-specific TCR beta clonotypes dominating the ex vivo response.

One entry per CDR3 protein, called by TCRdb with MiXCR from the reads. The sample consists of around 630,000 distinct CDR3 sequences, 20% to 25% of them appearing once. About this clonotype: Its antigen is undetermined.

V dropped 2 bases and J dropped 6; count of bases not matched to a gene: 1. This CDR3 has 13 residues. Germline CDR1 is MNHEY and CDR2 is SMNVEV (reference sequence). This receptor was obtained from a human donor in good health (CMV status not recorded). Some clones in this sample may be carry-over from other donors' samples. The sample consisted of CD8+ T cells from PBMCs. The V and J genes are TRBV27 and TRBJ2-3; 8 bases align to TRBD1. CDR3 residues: CASSLRTGDTQYF. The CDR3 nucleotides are TGTGCCAGCAGTTTAAGGACAGGGGATACGCAGTATTTT.